A selection of T cell receptor beta chains follows, all from one sample in a study of PD-1 blockade in mismatch repair-deficient tumors. The assay was immunoSEQ multiplex PCR, and TCRdb's table has in-frame clones only and misses some. The sample lists approximately 80,000 clones; about 82% were seen once. Sequenced here: peripheral blood, sampled 44 weeks after starting pembrolizumab. The receptors originated from an adult with mismatch repair-deficient cancer. CDR3s include the opening cysteine and the closing phenylalanine or tryptophan. Fields, in order: CDR3 protein, CDR3 DNA, J gene, D gene, V gene, clone size. D genes are given only for firm matches. Some rows have no size entry. The others give once, few or many, or a class for an expanded clone.

CDR3: CASRTQGRNTIYF; DNA: TGTGCCAGCAGAACCCAGGGGAGAAACACCATATATTTT; J: TRBJ1-3; D: -; V: TRBV6-1; size: -
CDR3: CASSPGLAGGTSTDTQYF; DNA: TGTGCCAGCAGCCCGGGACTAGCGGGAGGGACTAGCACAGATACGCAGTATTTT; J: TRBJ2-3; D: TRBD2; V: TRBV11-3; size: -
CDR3: CASSAPTDSTDTQYF; DNA: TGTGCCAGCAGCGCCCCGACAGATAGCACAGATACGCAGTATTTT; J: TRBJ2-3; D: -; V: TRBV9; size: -
CDR3: CASSRDTGELFF; DNA: TGTGCCAGCAGCCGAGACACCGGGGAGCTGTTTTTT; J: TRBJ2-2; D: -; V: TRBV6-5; size: -
CDR3: CASSLARTGGNTGELFF; DNA: TGTGCCAGCAGCTTGGCTCGGACAGGGGGGAACACCGGGGAGCTGTTTTTT; J: TRBJ2-2; D: TRBD1; V: TRBV5-4; size: -
CDR3: CASSGGQGYEQYF; DNA: TGTGCCAGCAGCGGGGGCCAGGGATACGAGCAGTACTTC; J: TRBJ2-7; D: -; V: TRBV7-9; size: -
CDR3: CASSLPDSYEQYF; DNA: TGTGCCAGCAGCTTGCCGGACTCCTACGAGCAGTACTTC; J: TRBJ2-7; D: -; V: TRBV5-5; size: -
CDR3: CASSPTGGDTTQYF; DNA: TGTGCCAGCAGCCCGACAGGGGGCGATACAACGCAGTATTTT; J: TRBJ2-3; D: TRBD1; V: TRBV9; size: -
CDR3: CASSMGAGPGNTIYF; DNA: TGTGCCAGTAGTATGGGTGCGGGGCCTGGAAACACCATATATTTT; J: TRBJ1-3; D: -; V: TRBV19; size: few
CDR3: CASLGGERTDTQYF; DNA: TGCGCCAGTTTAGGGGGGGAACGCACAGATACGCAGTATTTT; J: TRBJ2-3; D: -; V: TRBV4-1; size: -
CDR3: CASSADRGETQYF; DNA: TGTGCCAGCAGCGCGGACAGGGGGGAGACCCAGTACTTC; J: TRBJ2-5; D: TRBD1; V: TRBV11-2; size: -
CDR3: CASSSYRGEQYF; DNA: TGTGCCAGCAGCTCATATCGGGGCGAGCAGTACTTC; J: TRBJ2-7; D: -; V: TRBV7-2; size: -
CDR3: CASSLWTSGRVGREQYF; DNA: TGTGCCAGCAGTTTATGGACTAGCGGGAGGGTTGGGCGCGAGCAGTACTTC; J: TRBJ2-7; D: TRBD2; V: TRBV28; size: -
CDR3: CASSGGLAPSTDTQYF; DNA: TGTGCCAGCAGTGGGGGTCTGGCGCCTAGCACAGATACGCAGTATTTT; J: TRBJ2-3; D: -; V: TRBV2; size: -
CDR3: CAWSVAGGPLETQYF; DNA: TGTGCCTGGAGTGTAGCGGGAGGGCCTTTAGAGACCCAGTACTTC; J: TRBJ2-5; D: TRBD2; V: TRBV30; size: -
CDR3: CASSAGTSGTNTGELFF; DNA: TGTGCCAGCAGCGCGGGGACTAGCGGAACGAACACCGGGGAGCTGTTTTTT; J: TRBJ2-2; D: TRBD2; V: TRBV9; size: once
CDR3: CAWSFSRVSSYNEQFF; DNA: TGTGCCTGGAGTTTTTCCCGCGTGAGCTCCTACAATGAGCAGTTCTTC; J: TRBJ2-1; D: -; V: TRBV30; size: once
CDR3: CASSLWGPPRLAKNIQYF; DNA: TGTGCCAGCAGCTTATGGGGTCCTCCAAGACTAGCCAAAAACATTCAGTACTTC; J: TRBJ2-4; D: -; V: TRBV11-2; size: -
CDR3: CASSMAGESGNTIYF; DNA: TGTGCCAGTAGTATGGCAGGGGAGTCTGGAAACACCATATATTTT; J: TRBJ1-3; D: -; V: TRBV19; size: -
CDR3: CARSLVDNEQFF; DNA: TGTGCCAGAAGCTTGGTGGACAATGAGCAGTTCTTC; J: TRBJ2-1; D: -; V: TRBV5-3; size: -
CDR3: CASTLSVLTYEQYF; DNA: TGTGCCAGCACCCTGTCGGTTTTAACCTACGAGCAGTACTTC; J: TRBJ2-7; D: -; V: TRBV11-2; size: -
CDR3: CASSRAGGPHNEQFF; DNA: TGTGCCAGCAGTCGGGCGGGAGGGCCCCACAATGAGCAGTTCTTC; J: TRBJ2-1; D: TRBD2; V: TRBV28; size: -
CDR3: CASSRTASSYEQYF; DNA: TGTGCCAGTAGTAGGACAGCAAGCTCCTACGAGCAGTACTTC; J: TRBJ2-7; D: -; V: TRBV25-1; size: -
CDR3: CASSPLTGTVNSGANVLTF; DNA: TGTGCCAGCTCACCCCTGACCGGGACAGTGAACTCTGGGGCCAACGTCCTGACTTTC; J: TRBJ2-6; D: TRBD1; V: TRBV18; size: -
CDR3: CASSYSDYSSYNEQFF; DNA: TGTGCCAGCAGTTACTCGGATTATAGCTCCTACAATGAGCAGTTCTTC; J: TRBJ2-1; D: -; V: TRBV6-5; size: -
CDR3: CASSQGSSNPTVKGEQYF; DNA: TGTGCCAGCAGCCAAGGCTCCTCTAACCCAACCGTAAAGGGCGAGCAGTACTTC; J: TRBJ2-7; D: -; V: TRBV14; size: -
CDR3: CASSYSQGPYEQYF; DNA: TGTGCCAGCAGTTACTCCCAGGGCCCCTACGAGCAGTACTTC; J: TRBJ2-7; D: -; V: TRBV6-5; size: -
CDR3: CASSQERRGSYEQYF; DNA: TGCGCCAGCAGCCAAGAGCGGCGGGGCTCCTACGAGCAGTACTTC; J: TRBJ2-7; D: -; V: TRBV7-9; size: -
CDR3: CASSSTDSGETQYF; DNA: TGTGCCAGCAGTTCAACAGACTCCGGGGAGACCCAGTACTTC; J: TRBJ2-5; D: -; V: TRBV6-5; size: -
CDR3: CASSPGANTEAFF; DNA: TGTGCCAGCTCACCAGGAGCCAACACTGAAGCTTTCTTT; J: TRBJ1-1; D: -; V: TRBV18; size: -
CDR3: CAISKAGEINYGYTF; DNA: TGTGCCATCAGCAAGGCCGGGGAGATTAACTATGGCTACACCTTC; J: TRBJ1-2; D: -; V: TRBV10-3; size: once
CDR3: CASSQDRPASGRAYNEQFF; DNA: TGTGCCAGCAGCCAAGATCGGCCAGCTAGCGGGAGGGCCTACAATGAGCAGTTCTTC; J: TRBJ2-1; D: TRBD2; V: TRBV4-2; size: -
CDR3: CASSPRGGETQYF; DNA: TGCGCCAGCAGCCCCAGGGGTGGCGAGACCCAGTACTTC; J: TRBJ2-5; D: -; V: TRBV5-1; size: -
CDR3: CAISEGDRGMNTEAFF; DNA: TGTGCCATCAGTGAAGGGGACAGGGGAATGAACACTGAAGCTTTCTTT; J: TRBJ1-1; D: TRBD1; V: TRBV10-3; size: -
CDR3: CSVMDRTANYGYTF; DNA: TGCAGCGTTATGGACAGGACAGCTAACTATGGCTACACCTTC; J: TRBJ1-2; D: TRBD1; V: TRBV29-1; size: -
CDR3: CASSQDEESPNYGYTF; DNA: TGCGCCAGCAGCCAAGATGAAGAATCTCCTAACTATGGCTACACCTTC; J: TRBJ1-2; D: -; V: TRBV5-5; size: -
CDR3: CASGTQYEQYF; DNA: TGTGCCAGCGGGACACAGTACGAGCAGTACTTC; J: TRBJ2-7; D: -; V: TRBV6-5; size: few
CDR3: CASSLVARNTEAFF; DNA: TGTGCCAGCAGCTTAGTGGCCCGGAACACTGAAGCTTTCTTT; J: TRBJ1-1; D: -; V: TRBV7-8; size: -
CDR3: CASSPWVTEAFF; DNA: TGTGCCAGCAGTCCCTGGGTCACTGAAGCTTTCTTT; J: TRBJ1-1; D: -; V: TRBV2; size: -
CDR3: CATSRDGETDTQYF; DNA: TGTGCCACCAGCAGAGATGGCGAGACAGATACGCAGTATTTT; J: TRBJ2-3; D: -; V: TRBV15; size: -
CDR3: CASSQFPWTSGITPYEQYF; DNA: TGCGCCAGCAGCCAATTCCCCTGGACTAGCGGGATAACCCCCTACGAGCAGTACTTC; J: TRBJ2-7; D: TRBD2; V: TRBV4-1; size: -
CDR3: CASSLGVGRGKNIQYF; DNA: TGTGCCAGCAGCTTAGGAGTAGGCAGGGGAAAAAACATTCAGTACTTC; J: TRBJ2-4; D: -; V: TRBV11-2; size: -
CDR3: CASSVQGEETDTQYF; DNA: TGTGCCAGCAGCGTTCAAGGGGAAGAGACAGATACGCAGTATTTT; J: TRBJ2-3; D: -; V: TRBV9; size: -
CDR3: CASSRTTGNQPQHF; DNA: TGTGCCAGTAGTAGGACGACAGGTAATCAGCCCCAGCATTTT; J: TRBJ1-5; D: -; V: TRBV19; size: -
CDR3: CASSSQTGTINTGELFF; DNA: TGTGCCAGCAGCTCCCAAACCGGGACCATCAACACCGGGGAGCTGTTTTTT; J: TRBJ2-2; D: -; V: TRBV13; size: -
CDR3: CASSEKGRNTEAFF; DNA: TGCGCCAGCAGTGAGAAGGGGCGAAACACTGAAGCTTTCTTT; J: TRBJ1-1; D: -; V: TRBV10-1; size: -
CDR3: CASSPGGNTEAFF; DNA: TGCGCCAGCAGTCCAGGGGGCAACACTGAAGCTTTCTTT; J: TRBJ1-1; D: TRBD1; V: TRBV10-1; size: -
CDR3: CASSIDLYSNQPQHF; DNA: TGTGCCAGTAGTATAGATCTTTATAGCAATCAGCCCCAGCATTTT; J: TRBJ1-5; D: -; V: TRBV19; size: -
CDR3: CASSPGGSLSTDTQYF; DNA: TGCGCCAGCAGCCCCGGAGGATCCCTCAGCACAGATACGCAGTATTTT; J: TRBJ2-3; D: -; V: TRBV5-1; size: -
CDR3: CASSKGTGFGETQYF; DNA: TGTGCCAGCAGTAAAGGGACGGGGTTCGGGGAGACCCAGTACTTC; J: TRBJ2-5; D: -; V: TRBV27; size: -